This TCR beta chain originates from a study of T cell changes during pregnancy in multiple sclerosis. The CDR3 covers 13 residues. The ends lost 1 base at V and 9 bases at J; junction bases unmatched: 4. From germline, CDR1 is SGHNT and CDR2 YYREEE (reference sequence). Using immunoSEQ multiplex PCR, the repertoire was profiled, and TCRdb retains in-frame clones only, with some absent. This repertoire shows approximately 130,000 clones, about 96% found once; its top ten account for 0.44%. The sample here was peripheral blood, taken after pregnancy. The TCR sequence derives from a female donor with multiple sclerosis, enrolled in a pregnancy study. This rearrangement joins TRBV5-4 to TRBJ2-1; 7 bases agree with TRBD2. In DNA, the CDR3 is TGTGCCAGCAGCTTGTGGGGGGGGAGTGAGCAGTTCTTC. Translating gives CASSLWGGSEQFF.